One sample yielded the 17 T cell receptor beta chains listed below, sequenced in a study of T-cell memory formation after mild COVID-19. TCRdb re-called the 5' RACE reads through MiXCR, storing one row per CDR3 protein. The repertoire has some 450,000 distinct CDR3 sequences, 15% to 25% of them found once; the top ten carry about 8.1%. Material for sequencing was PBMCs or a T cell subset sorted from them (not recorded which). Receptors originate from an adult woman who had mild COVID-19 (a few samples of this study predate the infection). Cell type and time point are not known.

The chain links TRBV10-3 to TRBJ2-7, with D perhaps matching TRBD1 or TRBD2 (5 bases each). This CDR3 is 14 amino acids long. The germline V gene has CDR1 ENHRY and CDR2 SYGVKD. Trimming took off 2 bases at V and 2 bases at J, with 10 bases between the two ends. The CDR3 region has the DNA TGTGCCATCAGTGAGGACGGGGACCCCTACGAGCAGTACTTC. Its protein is CAISEDGDPYEQYF.

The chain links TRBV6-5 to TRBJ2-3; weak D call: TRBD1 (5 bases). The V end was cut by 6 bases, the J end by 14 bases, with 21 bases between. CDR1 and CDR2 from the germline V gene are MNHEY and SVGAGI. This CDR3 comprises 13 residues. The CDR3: CASSSPYRRPLYF. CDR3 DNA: TGTGCCAGCAGCTCTCCCTACAGGCGTCCTTTGTATTTT.

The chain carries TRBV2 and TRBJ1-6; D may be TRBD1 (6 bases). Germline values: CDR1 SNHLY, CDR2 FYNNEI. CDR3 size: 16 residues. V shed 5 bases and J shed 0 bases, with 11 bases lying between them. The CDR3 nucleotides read TGTGCCAGCAGTTTTAGGGGGAGCTCCTATAATTCACCCCTCCACTTT. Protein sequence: CASSFRGSSYNSPLHF.

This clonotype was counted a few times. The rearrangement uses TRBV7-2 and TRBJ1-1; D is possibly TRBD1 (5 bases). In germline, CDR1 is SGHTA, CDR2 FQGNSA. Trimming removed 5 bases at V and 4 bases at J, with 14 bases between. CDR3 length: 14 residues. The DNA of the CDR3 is TGTGCCAGCAGCCCCAGGGTTTTAGGCACTGAAGCTTTCTTT. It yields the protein CASSPRVLGTEAFF.

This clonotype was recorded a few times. DNA of the CDR3: TGTGCCAGCAGCCCCGGACAGACTTCAGGTAATGAGCAGTTCTTC. It yields the protein CASSPGQTSGNEQFF. The chain employs TRBV12-3 or TRBV12-4 and TRBJ2-1, with D tentatively TRBD1 (6 bases). The CDR3 loop spans 15 amino acids. The V end lost 6 bases, the J end lost 7 bases, and 19 bases lay between the germline ends.

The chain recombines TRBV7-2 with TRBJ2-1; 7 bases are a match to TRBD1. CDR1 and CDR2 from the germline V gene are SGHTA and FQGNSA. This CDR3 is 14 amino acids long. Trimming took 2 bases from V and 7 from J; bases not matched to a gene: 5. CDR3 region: CASSLMTGKNEQFF. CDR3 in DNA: TGTGCCAGCAGCTTAATGACAGGGAAGAATGAGCAGTTCTTC.

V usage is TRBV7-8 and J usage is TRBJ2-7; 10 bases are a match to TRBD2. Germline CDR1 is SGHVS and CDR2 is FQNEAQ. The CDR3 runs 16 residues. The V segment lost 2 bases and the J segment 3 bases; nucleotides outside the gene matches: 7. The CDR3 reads CASSLKRLAGDYEQYF. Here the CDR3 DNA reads TGTGCCAGCAGCTTAAAGAGGCTAGCGGGAGACTACGAGCAGTACTTC.

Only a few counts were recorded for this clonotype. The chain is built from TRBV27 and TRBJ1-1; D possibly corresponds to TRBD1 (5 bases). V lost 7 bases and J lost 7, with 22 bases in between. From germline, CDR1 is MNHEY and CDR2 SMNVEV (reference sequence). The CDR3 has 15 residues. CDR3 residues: CASISSGGPVSEAFF. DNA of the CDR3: TGTGCCAGCATCTCCTCCGGGGGACCGGTTAGTGAAGCTTTCTTT.

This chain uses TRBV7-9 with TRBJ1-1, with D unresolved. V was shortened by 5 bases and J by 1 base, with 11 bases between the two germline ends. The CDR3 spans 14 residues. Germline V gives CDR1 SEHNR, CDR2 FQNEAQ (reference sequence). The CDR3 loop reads CASSPGGWNTEAFF. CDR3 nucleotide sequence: TGTGCCAGCAGCCCTGGCGGGTGGAACACTGAAGCTTTCTTT.

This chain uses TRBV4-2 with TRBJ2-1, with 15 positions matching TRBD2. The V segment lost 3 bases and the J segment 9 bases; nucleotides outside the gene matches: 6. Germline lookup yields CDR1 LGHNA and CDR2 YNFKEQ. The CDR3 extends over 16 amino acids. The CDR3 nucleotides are TGTGCCAGCAGCCAGCCGGGACTAGCGGGAGGAAGTGAGCAGTTCTTC. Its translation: CASSQPGLAGGSEQFF.

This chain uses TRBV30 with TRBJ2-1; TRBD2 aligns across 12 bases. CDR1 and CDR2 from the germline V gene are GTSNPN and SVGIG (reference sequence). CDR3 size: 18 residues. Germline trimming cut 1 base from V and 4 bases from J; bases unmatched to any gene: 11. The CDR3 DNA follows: TGTGCCTGGAGTGGATCCAGCACTAGCGGGGGGCAGTACAATGAGCAGTTCTTC. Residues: CAWSGSSTSGGQYNEQFF. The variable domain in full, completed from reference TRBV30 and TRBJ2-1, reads SQTIHQWPATLVQPVGSPLSLECTVEGTSNPNLYWYRQAAGRGLQLLFYSVGIGQISSEVPQNLSASRPQDRQFILSSKKLLLSDSGFYLCAWSGSSTSGGQYNEQFFGPGTRLTVL.

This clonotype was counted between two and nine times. This CDR3 is CATLEGRLTEAFF. The CDR3 DNA sequence: TGTGCCACCCTCGAAGGACGACTCACTGAAGCTTTCTTT. V and J are TRBV7-9 and TRBJ1-1; no reliable D call. CDR1 and CDR2 (germline): SEHNR, FQNEAQ (reference sequence). V was cut by 10 bases and J by 4 bases, with 16 bases left in between. The CDR3 is 13 residues long.

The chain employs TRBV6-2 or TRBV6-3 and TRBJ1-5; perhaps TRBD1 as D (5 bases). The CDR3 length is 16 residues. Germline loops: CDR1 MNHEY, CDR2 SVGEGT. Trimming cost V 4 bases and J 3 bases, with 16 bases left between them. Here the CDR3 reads CASSSRPGGFNQPQHF. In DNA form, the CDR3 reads TGTGCCAGCAGTTCCCGACCTGGGGGGTTCAATCAGCCCCAGCATTTT.

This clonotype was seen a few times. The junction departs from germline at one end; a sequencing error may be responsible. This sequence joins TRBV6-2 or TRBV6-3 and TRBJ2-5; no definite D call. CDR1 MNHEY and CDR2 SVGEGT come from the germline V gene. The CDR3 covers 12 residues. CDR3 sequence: CASSYPLSPSFF. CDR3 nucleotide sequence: TGTGCCAGCAGTTACCCCCTGAGCCCGTCCTTCTTC.

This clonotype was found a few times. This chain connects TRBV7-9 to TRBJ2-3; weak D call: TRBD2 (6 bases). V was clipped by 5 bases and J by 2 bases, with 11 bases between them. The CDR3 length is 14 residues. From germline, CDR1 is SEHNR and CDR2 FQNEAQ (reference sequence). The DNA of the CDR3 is TGTGCCAGCAGCAAACGGGAGTTCACAGATACGCAGTATTTT. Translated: CASSKREFTDTQYF.

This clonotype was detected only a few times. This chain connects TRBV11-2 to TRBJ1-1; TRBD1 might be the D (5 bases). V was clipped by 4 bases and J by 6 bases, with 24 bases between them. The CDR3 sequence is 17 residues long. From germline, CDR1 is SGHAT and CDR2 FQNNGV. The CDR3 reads CASSSTRRGEANAEAFF. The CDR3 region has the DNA TGTGCCAGCAGCTCGACGCGGCGGGGGGAGGCTAACGCTGAAGCTTTCTTT.

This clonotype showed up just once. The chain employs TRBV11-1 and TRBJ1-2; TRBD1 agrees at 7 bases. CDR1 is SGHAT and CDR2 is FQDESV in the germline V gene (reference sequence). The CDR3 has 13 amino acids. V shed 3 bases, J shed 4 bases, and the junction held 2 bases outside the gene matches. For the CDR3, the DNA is TGTGCCAGCAGCTTCAGACAGGGCTATGGCTACACCTTC. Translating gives CASSFRQGYGYTF.